This T cell receptor beta chain is drawn from a study of T cell repertoires in cytomegalovirus infection. Study information: Used in the study were CMV epitopes, some recently identified and HLA-C-restricted, others well-studied and HLA-B-restricted.

Study-wide results and limits: The study found HLA-C-restricted CMV-specific TCR beta clonotypes dominating the ex vivo response.

There are a few counts of this clonotype. Its antigen is not known. V was shortened by 4 bases and J by 1 base, with 20 bases between the two germline ends. Germline CDR1 and CDR2: MGHRA and YSYEKL. The CDR3 runs to 17 residues. MiXCR, run by TCRdb on the reads, gives a single entry per CDR3 protein. The sample shows some 110,000 distinct CDR3 sequences, 32% of them seen only once. The sequence was obtained from a human donor in good health (CMV status not recorded). Some clones in this sample may be carry-over from other donors' samples. The V call is TRBV4-1, the J call TRBJ2-7; D ambiguous. Specimen: CD8+ T cells from cultured PBMCs, collected from culture after CMV antigen stimulation. The CDR3 DNA sequence: TGCGCCAGCAGCCCGAACCTGGTGTTGGTAGGGTCCTACGAGCAGTACTTC. Translated: CASSPNLVLVGSYEQYF.